The 8 T cell receptor beta chains below were found in one sample sequenced in a study of response to subunit inactivated influenza vaccine. TCRdb itself ran the RT-PCR reads through MiXCR, one entry per CDR3 protein. The data contain around 710,000 distinct CDR3 sequences, over 11% of them seen just once; the ten biggest clones take up 6.5% to 8.5%. The sequencing used PBMCs from blood, collected 14 days before vaccination. The receptor source for this set is a man aged 45-65 years who received an inactivated influenza vaccine.

This clonotype was seen a few times. The gene calls are TRBV7-2 and TRBJ1-5; 7 nucleotides align to TRBD1. With 5 bases clipped from V and 2 bases from J, the junction kept 6 bases outside the gene matches. CDR3 size: 15 residues. CDR1 and CDR2 (germline): SGHTA, FQGNSA. The CDR3 loop reads CASSVETGRNQPQHF. As DNA, the CDR3 is TGTGCCAGCAGCGTAGAGACAGGGCGCAATCAGCCCCAGCATTTT. Looking up the rest from reference TRBV7-2 and TRBJ1-5 gives the full variable domain: GAGVSQSPSNKVTEKGKDVELRCDPISGHTALYWYRQSLGQGLEFLIYFQGNSAPDKSGLPSDRFSAERTGGSVSTLTIQRTQQEDSAVYLCASSVETGRNQPQHFGDGTRLSIL.

This clonotype was observed a few times. The genes are TRBV5-1 and TRBJ2-7; TRBD1 aligns across 7 bases. Unmatched junction bases numbered 9, after V lost 7 bases and J lost 2 bases. Per the germline V gene, CDR1 is SGHRS and CDR2 is YFSETQ. CDR3 length: 14 residues. Here the CDR3 DNA reads TGCGCCAGCGGACGCGGACAGGTGACCTACGAGCAGTACTTC. Its translation is CASGRGQVTYEQYF.

This clonotype was seen a handful of times. This chain links TRBV4-3 with TRBJ2-3; 12 bases align to TRBD2. The CDR3 consists of 18 residues. The V and J ends lost 1 base and 1 base, in that order; junction bases with no gene match: 6. The germline V gene encodes CDR1 LGHNA and CDR2 YSLEER. The CDR3 DNA sequence: TGCGCCAGCAGCCAAGGGCTAGCGGGGGGGCCGGGCACAGATACGCAGTATTTT. Amino acids: CASSQGLAGGPGTDTQYF.

The chain carries TRBV12-3 or TRBV12-4 and TRBJ1-1; 8 bases map to TRBD1. Trimming took 5 bases from V and 6 from J; bases not matched to a gene: 5. The CDR3 loop spans 13 amino acids. CDR3 in amino acids: CASSVQGGAEAFF. Written as DNA, the CDR3 is TGTGCCAGCAGTGTACAGGGGGGGGCTGAAGCTTTCTTT.

This clonotype showed up just a few times. The V call is TRBV11-2, the J call TRBJ2-1; D is perhaps TRBD1 (6 bases). This CDR3 region has 18 residues. CDR1 and CDR2 from the germline V gene are SGHAT and FQNNGV. The germline V and J ends were trimmed by 1 base and 1 base, with 17 bases remaining between them. The CDR3 loop is CASSLGVAGGWSYNEQFF. The CDR3 DNA sequence: TGTGCCAGCAGCTTAGGGGTCGCTGGGGGCTGGTCCTACAATGAGCAGTTCTTC.

V and J are TRBV28 and TRBJ2-2; TRBD2 matches at 9 bases. CDR1 is MDHEN and CDR2 is SYDVKM in the germline V gene. The V and J ends lost 1 base and 1 base, in that order; junction bases with no gene match: 16. The CDR3 spans 21 residues. Here the CDR3 DNA reads TGTGCCAGCAGTTTATTAAGCTTTGGTCTAGCGGGATTGGGGAACACCGGGGAGCTGTTTTTT. Translating it yields CASSLLSFGLAGLGNTGELFF.

The CDR3 nucleotides read TGTGCCAGCAGTTACACCAGGGGCCCTTTCTATGGCTACACCTTC. Translating gives CASSYTRGPFYGYTF. The V call is TRBV6-5, the J call TRBJ1-2; a possible D gene is TRBD1 (6 bases). The CDR3 is 15 amino acids. Trimming cost V 2 bases and J 4 bases, with 14 bases left between them. Germline CDR1 MNHEY, CDR2 SVGAGI.

The gene calls are TRBV18 and TRBJ2-3; D remains ambiguous. The CDR3 extends over 16 amino acids. Trimming pared 2 bases from V and 0 bases from J, leaving 12 bases between. The germline V gene encodes CDR1 KGHSH and CDR2 LQKENI. This chain's CDR3 is CASSPYLLSSTDTQYF. CDR3 in DNA: TGTGCCAGCTCACCATACTTACTTTCCAGCACAGATACGCAGTATTTT.